This TCR beta chain was profiled in a study of spatial heterogeneity in lung cancer. Overall study: More than nine raw reads, on average, carried each unique TCR and UMI combination. Study results and limitations: Counts of expanded intratumoral alpha and beta TCRs tracked tumor mutation counts.

Sample time point: sample taken at primary tumor resection. Without sorting, whole RNA was sequenced from tumor, nontumor lung or frozen PBMC. TCRdb re-called the 5' RACE reads with MiXCR, one entry per CDR3 protein. The repertoire holds more than 20,000 distinct CDR3 sequences, with over 2.5% as singletons. Germline values: CDR1 KGHSH, CDR2 LQKENI. V lost 2 bases and J 3 bases, leaving 12 bases between the germline ends. The CDR3 extends over 15 amino acids. This clonotype was detected many times. Its antigen is not identified. The genes are TRBV18 and TRBJ2-3; TRBD2 is a possible D gene (6 bases). The specimen comprised lung tumor tissue, sampled at surgery. The sequence came from a male donor with early-stage non-small cell lung cancer. CDR3 amino acids: CASSPAGGNTDTQYF. DNA for the CDR3: TGTGCCAGCTCACCAGCTGGCGGGAATACAGATACGCAGTATTTT.